The present entry profiles one TCR beta chain with its context. Relative to the germline gene, one junction end is altered; a read error may explain this. The CDR3 runs 15 residues. The V gene's germline CDR1 is SQVTM and CDR2 ANQGSEA. The entry originates in a study of tumor-infiltrating lymphocytes in primary liver carcinoma. A primer in the constant region served to generate TCR beta cDNA from 450 to 600 ng of total RNA. ARM-PCR, slightly modified, supplied the TCR beta libraries through three nested multiplex PCR rounds. For roughly 10 cycles apiece, the opening two PCR rounds ran with TRBV1-TRBV30 forward primers and a C-beta reverse primer. MiXCR was run by TCRdb on the multiplex PCR reads, yielding one entry per CDR3 protein. The sample has some 110,000 distinct CDR3 sequences, 82% seen once. The source material, about 18-31 mg of unsorted bulk tissue, was used to co-extract RNA and DNA.

The receptor was derived from a man aged 35-49 years with primary liver carcinoma and hepatitis B virus infection. Sample: liver tumor tissue from sampling region 3. The sample's subset: tumor region T3, left-lateral pole. The chain carries TRBV29-1 and TRBJ2-2; 7 nucleotides line up with TRBD2. CDR3 loop: CSVGTRAANTGELSF. The CDR3 DNA sequence: TGCAGCGTTGGGACTAGGGCGGCGAACACCGGGGAGCTATCTTTT.